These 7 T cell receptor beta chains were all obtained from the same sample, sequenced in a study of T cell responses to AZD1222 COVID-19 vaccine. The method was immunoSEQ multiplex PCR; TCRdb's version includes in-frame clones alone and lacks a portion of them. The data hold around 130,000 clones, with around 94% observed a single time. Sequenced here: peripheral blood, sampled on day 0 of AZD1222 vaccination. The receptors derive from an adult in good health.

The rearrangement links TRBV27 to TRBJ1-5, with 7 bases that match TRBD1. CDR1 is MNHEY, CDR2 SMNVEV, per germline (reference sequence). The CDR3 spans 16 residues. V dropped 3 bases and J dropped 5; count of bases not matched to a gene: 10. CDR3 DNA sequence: TGTGCCAGCAGTTTTTACTACAGGGGCGCGGATCAGCCCCAGCATTTT. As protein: CASSFYYRGADQPQHF.

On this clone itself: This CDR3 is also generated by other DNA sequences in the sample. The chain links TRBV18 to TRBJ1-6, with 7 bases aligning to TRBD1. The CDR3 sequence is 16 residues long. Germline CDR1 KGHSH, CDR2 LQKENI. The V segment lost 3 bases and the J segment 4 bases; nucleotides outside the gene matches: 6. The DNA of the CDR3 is TGTGCCAGCTCACCCCTCGGGACAGATTATAATTCACCCCTCCACTTT. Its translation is CASSPLGTDYNSPLHF.

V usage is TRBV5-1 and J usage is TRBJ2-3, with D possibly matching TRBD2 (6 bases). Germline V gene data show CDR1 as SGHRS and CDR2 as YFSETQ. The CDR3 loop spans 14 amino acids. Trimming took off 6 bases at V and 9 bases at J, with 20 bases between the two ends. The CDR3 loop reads CASTTGASFGTQYF. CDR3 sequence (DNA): TGCGCCAGCACCACGGGAGCGAGTTTTGGAACGCAGTATTTT.

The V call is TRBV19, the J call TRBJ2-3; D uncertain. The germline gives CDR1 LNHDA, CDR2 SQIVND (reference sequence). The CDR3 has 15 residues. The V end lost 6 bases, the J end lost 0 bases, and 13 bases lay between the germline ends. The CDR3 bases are TGTGCCAGTAGCCCAACGACCTTTAGCACAGATACGCAGTATTTT. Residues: CASSPTTFSTDTQYF.

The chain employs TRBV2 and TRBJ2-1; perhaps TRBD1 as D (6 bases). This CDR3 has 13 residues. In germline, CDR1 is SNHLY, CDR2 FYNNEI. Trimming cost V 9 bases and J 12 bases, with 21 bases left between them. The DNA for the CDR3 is TGTGCCAGGGAGCGGCCGACTACCAGGGGGCAGTTCTTC. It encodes CARERPTTRGQFF.

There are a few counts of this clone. Here the CDR3 reads CASSEAWLNYGYTF. As DNA, the CDR3 is TGTGCCAGCAGCGAGGCATGGCTTAACTATGGCTACACCTTC. V usage is TRBV7-9 and J usage is TRBJ1-2, with D hard to call. This CDR3 comprises 14 residues. Trimming stripped 5 bases from V and 1 base from J, with 11 bases between. Germline V gene data show CDR1 as SEHNR and CDR2 as FQNEAQ (reference sequence).

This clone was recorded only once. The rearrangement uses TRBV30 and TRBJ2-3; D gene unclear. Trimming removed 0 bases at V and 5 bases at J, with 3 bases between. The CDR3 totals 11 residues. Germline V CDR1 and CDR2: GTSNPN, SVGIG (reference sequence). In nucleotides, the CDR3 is TGTGCCTGGAGTGTACTAGATACGCAGTATTTT. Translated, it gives CAWSVLDTQYF.